This T cell receptor (beta chain) was observed in a study of T cell repertoires in cytomegalovirus infection. Whole-study context: Public signatures in TCR beta pointed to CMV infection and matching HLA type. The study, taken as a whole, reports: HLA-C-restricted TCR beta clonotypes specific for CMV led the ex vivo response.

A word on this clonotype: What it binds is unknown.

TCRdb ran MiXCR on the reads and lists one entry per CDR3 protein. The sample has fewer than 650,000 distinct CDR3 sequences, about 40% seen once. Sequenced material: cultured PBMCs, taken from culture after CMV antigen stimulation. The source is a human donor in good health (CMV status not recorded). Some clones in this sample may be carry-over from other donors' samples.

This CDR3 is CAISARDRDTQYF. DNA for the CDR3: TGTGCCATCAGTGCCCGGGACAGAGATACGCAGTATTTT. The gene calls are TRBV10-3 and TRBJ2-3; 7 bases align to TRBD1. Germline loops: CDR1 ENHRY, CDR2 SYGVKD. This CDR3 contains 13 residues. The trim removed 4 bases at V and 5 bases at J, leaving 3 bases unmatched.